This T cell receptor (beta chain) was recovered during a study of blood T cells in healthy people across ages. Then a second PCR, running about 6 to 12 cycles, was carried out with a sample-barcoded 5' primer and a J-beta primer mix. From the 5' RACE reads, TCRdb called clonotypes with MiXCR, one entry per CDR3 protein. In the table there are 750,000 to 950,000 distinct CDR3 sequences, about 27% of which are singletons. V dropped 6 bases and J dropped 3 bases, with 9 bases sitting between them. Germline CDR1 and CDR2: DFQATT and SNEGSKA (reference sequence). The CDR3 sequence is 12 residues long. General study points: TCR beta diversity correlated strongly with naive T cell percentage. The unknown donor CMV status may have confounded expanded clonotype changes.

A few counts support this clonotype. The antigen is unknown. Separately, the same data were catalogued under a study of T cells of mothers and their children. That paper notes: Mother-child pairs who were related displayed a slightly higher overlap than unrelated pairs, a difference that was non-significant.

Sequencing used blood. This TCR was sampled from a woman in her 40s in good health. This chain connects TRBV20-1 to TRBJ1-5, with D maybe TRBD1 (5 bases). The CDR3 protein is CSARQINQPQHF. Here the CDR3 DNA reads TGCAGTGCCCGACAGATCAATCAGCCCCAGCATTTT.